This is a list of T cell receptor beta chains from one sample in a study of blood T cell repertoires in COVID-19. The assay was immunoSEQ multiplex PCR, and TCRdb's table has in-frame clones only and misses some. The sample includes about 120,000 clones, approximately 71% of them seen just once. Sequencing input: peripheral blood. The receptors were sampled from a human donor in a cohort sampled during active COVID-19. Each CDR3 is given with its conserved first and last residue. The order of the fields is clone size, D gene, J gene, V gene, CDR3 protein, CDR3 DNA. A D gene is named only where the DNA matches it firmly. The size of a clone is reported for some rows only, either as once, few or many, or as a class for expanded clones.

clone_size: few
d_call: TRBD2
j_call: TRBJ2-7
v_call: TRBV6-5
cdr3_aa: CASTAGGDSYEQYF
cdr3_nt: TGTGCCAGCACAGCGGGAGGTGACTCCTACGAGCAGTACTTC

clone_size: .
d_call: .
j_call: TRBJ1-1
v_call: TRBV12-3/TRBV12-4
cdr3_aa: CASREGWDTEAFF
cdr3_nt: TGTGCCAGCAGGGAGGGTTGGGACACTGAAGCTTTCTTT

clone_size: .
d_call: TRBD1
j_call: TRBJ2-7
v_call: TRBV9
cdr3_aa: CASSAGGTGGYEQYF
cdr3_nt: TGTGCCAGCAGCGCCGGAGGGACAGGGGGCTACGAGCAGTACTTC

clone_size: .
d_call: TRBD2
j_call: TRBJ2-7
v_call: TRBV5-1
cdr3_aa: CASSLGTSGFYEQYF
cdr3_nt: TGCGCCAGCAGCTTGGGGACTAGCGGGTTCTACGAGCAGTACTTC

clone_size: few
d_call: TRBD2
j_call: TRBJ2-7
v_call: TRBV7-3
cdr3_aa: CASSSGLAGGVQYF
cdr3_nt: TGTGCCAGCAGCTCGGGACTAGCGGGGGGAGTGCAGTACTTC

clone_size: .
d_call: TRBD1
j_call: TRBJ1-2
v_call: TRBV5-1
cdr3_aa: CASSAGTENGYTF
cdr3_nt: TGCGCCAGCAGCGCCGGGACAGAAAATGGCTACACCTTC

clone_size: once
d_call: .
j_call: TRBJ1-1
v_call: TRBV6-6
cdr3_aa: CASEGAAEAFF
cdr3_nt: TGTGCCAGCGAAGGGGCGGCTGAAGCTTTCTTT

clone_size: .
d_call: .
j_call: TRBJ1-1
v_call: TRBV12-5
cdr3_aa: CASGLVASHRVILETEAFF
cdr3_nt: TGTGCTAGTGGTTTGGTAGCCTCCCACCGGGTCATTTTAGAGACTGAAGCTTTCTTT

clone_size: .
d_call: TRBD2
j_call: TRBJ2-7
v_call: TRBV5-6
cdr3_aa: CASSLGLAGSYEQYF
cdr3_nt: TGTGCCAGCAGTTTAGGACTAGCGGGGTCCTACGAGCAGTACTTC

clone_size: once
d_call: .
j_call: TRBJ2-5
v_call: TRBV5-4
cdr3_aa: CASSPTGGWETQYF
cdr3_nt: TGTGCCAGCAGCCCGACGGGCGGGTGGGAGACCCAGTACTTC

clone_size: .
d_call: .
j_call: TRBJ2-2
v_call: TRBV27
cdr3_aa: CASRLQEGGAGELFF
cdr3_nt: TGTGCCAGCAGACTCCAGGAGGGTGGGGCCGGGGAGCTGTTTTTT

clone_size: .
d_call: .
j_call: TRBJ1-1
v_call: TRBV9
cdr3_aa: CASSPRQGQGGDTEAFF
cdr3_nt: TGTGCCAGCAGCCCCCGACAAGGGCAGGGTGGGGATACTGAAGCTTTCTTT

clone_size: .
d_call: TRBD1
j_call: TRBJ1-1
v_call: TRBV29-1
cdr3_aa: CSVGGTGFTEAFF
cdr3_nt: TGCAGCGTTGGAGGGACAGGGTTTACTGAAGCTTTCTTT

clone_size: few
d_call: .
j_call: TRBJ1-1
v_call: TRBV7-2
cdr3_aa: CASSSQRRNTEAFF
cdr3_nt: TGTGCCAGCAGCTCCCAGCGGAGGAACACTGAAGCTTTCTTT

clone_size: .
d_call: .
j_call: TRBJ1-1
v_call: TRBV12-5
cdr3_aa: CASGFGTARGGTEAFF
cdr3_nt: TGTGCTAGTGGTTTCGGGACGGCCCGGGGAGGCACTGAAGCTTTCTTT

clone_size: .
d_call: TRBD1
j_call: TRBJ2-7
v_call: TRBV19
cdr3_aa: CASSRDRDHEQYF
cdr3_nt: TGTGCCAGTAGTAGGGACAGGGATCACGAGCAGTACTTC

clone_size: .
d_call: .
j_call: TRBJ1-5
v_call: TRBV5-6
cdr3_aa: CASSSGFNQPQHF
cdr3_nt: TGTGCCAGCAGCTCAGGGTTCAATCAGCCCCAGCATTTT

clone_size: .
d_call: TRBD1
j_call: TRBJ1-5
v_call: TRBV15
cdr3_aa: CATSRPPRGQGNRSVYQPQHF
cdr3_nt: TGTGCCACCAGCAGACCCCCCCGGGGACAGGGAAATCGAAGCGTGTATCAGCCCCAGCATTTT

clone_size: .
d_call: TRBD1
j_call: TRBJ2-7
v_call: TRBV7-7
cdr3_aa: CASSRHFRDRQSYEQYF
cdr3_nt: TGTGCTAGCAGCCGCCATTTTAGGGACAGACAGTCCTACGAGCAGTACTTC

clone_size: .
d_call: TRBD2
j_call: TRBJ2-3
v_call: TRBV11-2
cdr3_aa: CASSPGLAASDTQYF
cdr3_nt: TGTGCCAGCAGCCCCGGACTAGCGGCCTCAGATACGCAGTATTTT

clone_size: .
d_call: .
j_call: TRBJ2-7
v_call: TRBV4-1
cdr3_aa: CASSHYEGYEQYF
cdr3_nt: TGCGCCAGCAGCCATTACGAGGGCTACGAGCAGTACTTC

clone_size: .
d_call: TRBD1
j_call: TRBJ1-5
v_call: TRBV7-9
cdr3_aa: CASSLYRDRETSQHF
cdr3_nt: TGTGCCAGCAGCCTGTACCGGGACAGGGAAACGTCCCAGCATTTT

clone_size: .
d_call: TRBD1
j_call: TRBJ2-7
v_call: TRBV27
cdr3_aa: CASSPHGTAYEQYF
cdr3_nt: TGTGCCAGCAGTCCTCATGGGACAGCCTACGAGCAGTACTTC

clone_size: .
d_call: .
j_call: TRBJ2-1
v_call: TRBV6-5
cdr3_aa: CASSYSRGSIYNEQFF
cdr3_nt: TGTGCCAGCAGTTACTCGAGAGGGAGCATTTACAATGAGCAGTTCTTC

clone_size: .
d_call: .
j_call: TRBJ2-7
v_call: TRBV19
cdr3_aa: CASSIGGTGHEQYF
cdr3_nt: TGTGCCAGTAGTATCGGCGGGACCGGCCACGAGCAGTACTTC

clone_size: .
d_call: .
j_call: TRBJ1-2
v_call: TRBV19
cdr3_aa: CASSQKGRDGYTF
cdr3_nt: TGTGCCAGTAGTCAAAAGGGCAGGGATGGCTACACCTTC

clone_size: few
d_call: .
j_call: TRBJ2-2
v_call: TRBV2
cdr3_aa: CASRGPFDTGELFF
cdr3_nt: TGTGCCAGCAGGGGGCCATTTGACACCGGGGAGCTGTTTTTT

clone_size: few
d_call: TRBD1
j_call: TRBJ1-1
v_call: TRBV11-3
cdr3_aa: CASSFRQGPNTEAFF
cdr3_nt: TGTGCCAGCAGCTTTAGACAGGGGCCGAACACTGAAGCTTTCTTT

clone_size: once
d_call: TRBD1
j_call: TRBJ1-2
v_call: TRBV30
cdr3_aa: CAWSPGTVAYGYTF
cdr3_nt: TGTGCCTGGAGCCCAGGGACAGTAGCCTATGGCTACACCTTC

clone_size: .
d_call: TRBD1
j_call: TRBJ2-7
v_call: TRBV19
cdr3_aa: CASSSPRTGAYEQYF
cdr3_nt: TGTGCCAGTAGTTCGCCGCGGACAGGGGCCTACGAGCAGTACTTC

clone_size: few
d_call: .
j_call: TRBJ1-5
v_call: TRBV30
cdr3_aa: CAWSEHNNQPQHF
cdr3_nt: TGTGCCTGGAGCGAACACAACAATCAGCCCCAGCATTTT

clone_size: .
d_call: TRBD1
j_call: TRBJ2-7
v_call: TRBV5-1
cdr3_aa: CASSLHGTGNDEQYF
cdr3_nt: TGCGCCAGCAGCTTGCACGGGACAGGGAACGACGAGCAGTACTTC

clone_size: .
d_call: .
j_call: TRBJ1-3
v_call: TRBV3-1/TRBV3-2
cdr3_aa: CASSPGGGTGNTIYF
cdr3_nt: TGTGCCAGCAGCCCTGGGGGGGGTACTGGAAACACCATATATTTT

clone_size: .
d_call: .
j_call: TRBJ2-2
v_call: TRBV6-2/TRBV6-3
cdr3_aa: CASSYYGGITGELFF
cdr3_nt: TGTGCCAGCAGTTACTACGGGGGAATCACCGGGGAGCTGTTTTTT

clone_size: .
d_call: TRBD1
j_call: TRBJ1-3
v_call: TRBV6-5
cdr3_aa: CASRRGQVNGNTIYF
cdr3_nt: TGTGCCAGCAGACGCGGACAGGTCAATGGAAACACCATATATTTT

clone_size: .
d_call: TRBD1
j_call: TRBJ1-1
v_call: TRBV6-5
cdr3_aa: CASSKQGANTEAFF
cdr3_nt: TGTGCCAGCAGCAAACAGGGGGCGAACACTGAAGCTTTCTTT

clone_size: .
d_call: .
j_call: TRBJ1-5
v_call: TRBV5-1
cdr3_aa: CASSLGGGTNQPQHF
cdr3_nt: TGCGCCAGCAGCTTAGGCGGGGGCACAAATCAGCCCCAGCATTTT